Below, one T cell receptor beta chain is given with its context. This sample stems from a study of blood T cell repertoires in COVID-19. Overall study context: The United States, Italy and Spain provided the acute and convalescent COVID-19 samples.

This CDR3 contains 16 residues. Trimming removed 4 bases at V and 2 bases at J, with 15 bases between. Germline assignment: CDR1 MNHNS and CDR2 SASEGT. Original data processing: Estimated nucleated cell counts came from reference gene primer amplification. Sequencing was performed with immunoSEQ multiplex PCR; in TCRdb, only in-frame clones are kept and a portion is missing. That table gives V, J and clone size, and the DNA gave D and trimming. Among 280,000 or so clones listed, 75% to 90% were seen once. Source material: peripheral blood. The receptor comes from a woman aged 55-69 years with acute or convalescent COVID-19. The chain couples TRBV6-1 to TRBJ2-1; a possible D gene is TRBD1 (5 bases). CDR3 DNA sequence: TGTGCCAGCAGTGTTTCAGGGTTTTTAACCTACAATGAGCAGTTCTTC. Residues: CASSVSGFLTYNEQFF.